This T cell receptor beta chain was sequenced in a study of vaccination and CD4 T cells after COVID-19. A word on this clonotype: Antigen specificity is unknown.

Treatment in this sample: approximately 10-day PBMC culture with coronavirus spike peptide pools or control peptides (ViraFEST assay). The CDR3 has 14 amino acids. Unmatched junction bases numbered 5, after V lost 2 bases and J lost 7 bases. Germline CDR1 and CDR2: SGHDT and YYEEEE. At the Johns Hopkins FTIC core, DNA taken from cultured CD4+ T cells was sequenced by way of the Oncomine TCR Beta short-read assay. TCRdb reanalysed the PCR reads using MiXCR and keeps one entry per CDR3 protein. The repertoire holds over 15,000 distinct CDR3 sequences, with approximately 58% as singletons. The TCR comes from a human donor who had recovered from COVID-19. J is TRBJ1-2 and V is TRBV5-6; 10 positions agree with TRBD1. Specimen: CD4+ T cells from blood, cultured in vitro. The CDR3 sequence is CASSFTGTGVGYTF. The CDR3 region has the DNA TGTGCCAGCAGCTTCACCGGGACAGGGGTTGGCTACACCTTC.